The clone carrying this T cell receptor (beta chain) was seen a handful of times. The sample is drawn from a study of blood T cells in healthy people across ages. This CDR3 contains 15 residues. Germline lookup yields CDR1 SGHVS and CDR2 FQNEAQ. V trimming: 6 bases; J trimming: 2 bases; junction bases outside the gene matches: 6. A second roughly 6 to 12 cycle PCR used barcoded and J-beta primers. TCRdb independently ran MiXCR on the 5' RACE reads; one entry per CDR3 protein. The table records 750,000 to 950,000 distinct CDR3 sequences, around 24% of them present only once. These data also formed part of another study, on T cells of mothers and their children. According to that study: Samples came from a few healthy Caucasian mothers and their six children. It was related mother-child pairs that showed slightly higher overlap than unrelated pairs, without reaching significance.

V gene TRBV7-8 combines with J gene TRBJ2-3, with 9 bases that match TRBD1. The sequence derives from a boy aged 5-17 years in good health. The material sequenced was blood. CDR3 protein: CASSLGQGNTDTQYF. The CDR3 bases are TGTGCCAGCAGTTTGGGACAGGGCAACACAGATACGCAGTATTTT.